The source of this TCR beta chain is a study of blood T cell repertoires in COVID-19 (dated by TCRdb to between 2020 and 2021). Study-wide context: The collaborator samples originated in the United States, Italy and Spain and spanned the acute and convalescent phases of COVID-19. The prospective study material was composed of cDNA or gDNA derived from T cells, B-cell-depleted T cells, or PBMCs. Deeply sampled blood TCRbeta repertoires from subjects exposed to, actively infected with, or recovered from COVID-19 were included in the dataset. Where available, HLA class I and class II types were taken from metadata supplied by the sample provider and were not determined by assay-based typing. Sample metadata almost always included a de-identified subject ID, COVID-19 status, age in years and sex. Samples were obtained from the ongoing ImmuneRACE study (first 160 participants) and from 1,254 subjects provided by 6 global collaborators. The repertoires were released in a freely available public database meant as a resource for research on the immune response to SARS-CoV-2. General study outcomes and caveats: The quantity of clinical and demographic metadata differed by source and by participant and was supplied without curation.

A word on this clone: No antigen is known for it. The sample holds no much larger clone one base away, and base qualities are not on file.

The collaborating institutions used their own protocols to collect whole blood in K2EDTA tubes. For TCRbeta analysis, collaborators shipped samples in one of three forms: frozen whole blood, isolated PBMCs, or DNA extracted from either of those sample types. TCRbeta CDR3 regions were amplified from genomic DNA by means of the immunoSEQ Assay, a bias-controlled multiplex PCR. As for the authors' bioinformatics: Within the assay, amplification of reference gene primers was used to estimate how many nucleated cells each sample contained. To quantify the absolute abundance of each unique TCRbeta CDR3 rearrangement, sequence reads were collapsed and filtered. Productive Simpson clonality was computed per sample as the square root of Simpson's diversity index over productive rearrangements. TCRdb holds this immuneACCESS table with in-frame rearrangements only. Some clones are missing; in checked studies, unresolved V genes explain under half, and the rest has no known cause. The V and J calls and clone size were taken over from that table, and D and trimming were inferred from the DNA. A total of about 100,000 clones appear in this sample, around 90% of them only once. Clones ranked in the top ten supply more than 5.5% of the sample.

Including the terminal cysteine and phenylalanine, the CDR3 comprises 11 residues. Only CDR3 DNA remains: 33 bases, in frame from the first base. V lost 3 bases and J lost 12 bases; the stretch between them is 9 bases long. CDR1 and CDR2, looked up from the germline V gene (reference sequence), are LNHDA and SQIVND. Material: peripheral blood. The chain is encoded by TRBV19 joined to TRBJ1-3; 5 matching bases give a weak D call of TRBD1. This TCR came from a woman in her sixties or seventies with acute or convalescent COVID-19. The DNA is TGTGCCAGTAGTATTGGGGCCGTCATATATTTT. It translates as CASSIGAVIYF. The CDR3, completed at both ends by the reference TRBV19 and TRBJ1-3 genes, gives the full variable domain DGGITQSPKYLFRKEGQNVTLSCEQNLNHDAMYWYRQDPGQGLRLIYYSQIVNDFQKGDIAEGYSVSREKKESFPLTVTSAQKNPTAFYLCASSIGAVIYFGEGSWLTVV.